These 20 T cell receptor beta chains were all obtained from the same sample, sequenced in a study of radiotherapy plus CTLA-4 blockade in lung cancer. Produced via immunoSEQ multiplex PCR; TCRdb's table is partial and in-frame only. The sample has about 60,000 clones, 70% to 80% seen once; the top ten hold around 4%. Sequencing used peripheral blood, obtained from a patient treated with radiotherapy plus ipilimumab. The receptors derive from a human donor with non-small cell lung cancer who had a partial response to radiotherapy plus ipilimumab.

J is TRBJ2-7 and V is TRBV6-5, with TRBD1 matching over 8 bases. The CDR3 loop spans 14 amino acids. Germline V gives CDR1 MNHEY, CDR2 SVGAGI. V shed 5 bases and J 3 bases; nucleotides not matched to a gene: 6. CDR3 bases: TGTGCCAGCAGTCAAGACAGGGGTAGCTACGAGCAGTACTTC. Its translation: CASSQDRGSYEQYF.

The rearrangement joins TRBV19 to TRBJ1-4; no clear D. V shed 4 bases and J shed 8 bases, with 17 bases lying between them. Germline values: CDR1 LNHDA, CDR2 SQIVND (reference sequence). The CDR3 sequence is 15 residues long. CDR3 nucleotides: TGTGCCAGTAGTACCGGGCGGGTACAAAGGGAAAAACTGTTTTTT. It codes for CASSTGRVQREKLFF.

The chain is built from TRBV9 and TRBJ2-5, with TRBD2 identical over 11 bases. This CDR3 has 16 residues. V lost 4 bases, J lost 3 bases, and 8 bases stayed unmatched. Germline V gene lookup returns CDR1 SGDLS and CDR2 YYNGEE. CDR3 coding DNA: TGTGCCAGCAGCCCGAGTAGCGGGGGGGCCGAAGAGACCCAGTACTTC. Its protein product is CASSPSSGGAEETQYF. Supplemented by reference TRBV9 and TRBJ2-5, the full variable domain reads DSGVTQTPKHLITATGQRVTLRCSPRSGDLSVYWYQQSLDQGLQFLIQYYNGEERAKGNILERFSAQQFPDLHSELNLSSLELGDSALYFCASSPSSGGAEETQYFGPGTRLLVL.

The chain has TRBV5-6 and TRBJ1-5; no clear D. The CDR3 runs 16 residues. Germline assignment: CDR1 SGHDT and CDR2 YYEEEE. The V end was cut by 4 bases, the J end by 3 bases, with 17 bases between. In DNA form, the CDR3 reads TGTGCCAGCAGCAGATGGAGGGAAGCGGCCAATCAGCCCCAGCATTTT. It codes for CASSRWREAANQPQHF.

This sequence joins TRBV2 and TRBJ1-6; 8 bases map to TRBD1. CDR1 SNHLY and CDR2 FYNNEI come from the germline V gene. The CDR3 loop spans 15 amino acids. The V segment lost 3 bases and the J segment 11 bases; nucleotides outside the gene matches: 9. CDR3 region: CASSDARQGAPPLHF. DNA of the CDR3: TGTGCCAGCAGTGATGCTCGGCAGGGGGCTCCACCCCTCCACTTT.

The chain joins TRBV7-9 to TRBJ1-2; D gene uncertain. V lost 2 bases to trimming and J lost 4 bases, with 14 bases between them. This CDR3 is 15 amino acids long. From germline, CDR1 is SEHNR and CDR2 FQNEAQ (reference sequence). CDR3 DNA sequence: TGTGCCAGCAGCTTATCGGTCCCCACTGGCTATGGCTACACCTTC. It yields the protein CASSLSVPTGYGYTF.

For the CDR3, the DNA is TGTGCCAGCAGCTTCTCCCCCCGGACAGATAAAAAAGAAGCTTTCTTT. As protein: CASSFSPRTDKKEAFF. The V gene is TRBV5-6, the J gene TRBJ1-1; weak D call: TRBD1 (6 bases). The CDR3 contains 16 residues. Germline CDR1 SGHDT, CDR2 YYEEEE. The V end lost 2 bases, the J end lost 8 bases, and 22 bases lay between the germline ends. Drawing the rest from reference TRBV5-6 and TRBJ1-1, the complete variable domain is DAGVTQSPTHLIKTRGQQVTLRCSPKSGHDTVSWYQQALGQGPQFIFQYYEEEERQRGNFPDRFSGHQFPNYSSELNVNALLLGDSALYLCASSFSPRTDKKEAFFGQGTRLTVV.

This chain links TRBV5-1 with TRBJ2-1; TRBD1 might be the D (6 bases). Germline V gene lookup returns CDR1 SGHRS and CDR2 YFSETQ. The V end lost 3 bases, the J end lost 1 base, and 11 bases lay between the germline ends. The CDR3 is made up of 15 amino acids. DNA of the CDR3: TGCGCCAGCAGCTCCAACAGGGCATCCTACAATGAGCAGTTCTTC. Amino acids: CASSSNRASYNEQFF.

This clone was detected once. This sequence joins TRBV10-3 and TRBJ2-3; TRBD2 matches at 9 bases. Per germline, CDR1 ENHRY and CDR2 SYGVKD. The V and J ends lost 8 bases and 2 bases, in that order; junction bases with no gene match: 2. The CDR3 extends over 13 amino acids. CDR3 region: CAISSGDTDTQYF. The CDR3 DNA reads TGTGCCATCTCTAGCGGGGACACAGATACGCAGTATTTT.

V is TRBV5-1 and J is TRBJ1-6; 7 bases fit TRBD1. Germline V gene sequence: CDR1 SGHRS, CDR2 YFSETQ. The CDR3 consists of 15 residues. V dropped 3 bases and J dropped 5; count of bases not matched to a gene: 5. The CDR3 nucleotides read TGCGCCAGCAGCTGGAGGACAGGAGATAATTCACCCCTCCACTTT. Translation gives CASSWRTGDNSPLHF.

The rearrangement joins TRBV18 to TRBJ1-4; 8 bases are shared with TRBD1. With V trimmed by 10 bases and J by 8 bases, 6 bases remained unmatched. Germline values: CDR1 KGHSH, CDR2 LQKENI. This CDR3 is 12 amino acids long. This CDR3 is CATATGDEKLFF. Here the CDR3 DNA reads TGTGCCACCGCGACAGGGGACGAAAAACTGTTTTTT.

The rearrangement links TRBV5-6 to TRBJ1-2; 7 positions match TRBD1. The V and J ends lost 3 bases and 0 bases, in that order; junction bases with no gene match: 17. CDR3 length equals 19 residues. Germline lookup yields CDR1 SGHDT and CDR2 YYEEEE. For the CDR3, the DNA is TGTGCCAGCAGCTCCACAGACAGGGTGATCCAATCAGCTAACTATGGCTACACCTTC. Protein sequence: CASSSTDRVIQSANYGYTF.

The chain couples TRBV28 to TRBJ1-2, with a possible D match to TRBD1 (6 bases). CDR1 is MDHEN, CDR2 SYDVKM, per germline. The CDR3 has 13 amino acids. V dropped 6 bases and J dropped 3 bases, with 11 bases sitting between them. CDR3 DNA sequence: TGTGCCAGCAGCCCACAGGGATACTATGGCTACACCTTC. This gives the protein CASSPQGYYGYTF.

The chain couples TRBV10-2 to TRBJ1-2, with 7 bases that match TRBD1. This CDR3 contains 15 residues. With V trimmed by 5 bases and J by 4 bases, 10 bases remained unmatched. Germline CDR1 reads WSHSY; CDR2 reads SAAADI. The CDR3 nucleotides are TGCGCCAGCAGTCCCCTACCGGGACAGAGCTATGGCTACACCTTC. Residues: CASSPLPGQSYGYTF.

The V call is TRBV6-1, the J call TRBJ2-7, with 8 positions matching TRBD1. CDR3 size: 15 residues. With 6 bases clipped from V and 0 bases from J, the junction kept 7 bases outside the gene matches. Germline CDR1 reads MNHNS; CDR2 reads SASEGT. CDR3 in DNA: TGTGCCAGCAGAAGACAGGGGCCGAGCTCCTACGAGCAGTACTTC. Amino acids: CASRRQGPSSYEQYF.

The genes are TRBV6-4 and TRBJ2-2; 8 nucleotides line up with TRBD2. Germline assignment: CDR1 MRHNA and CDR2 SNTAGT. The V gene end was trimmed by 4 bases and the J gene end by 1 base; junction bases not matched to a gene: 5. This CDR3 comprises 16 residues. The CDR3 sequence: CASSALAGENTGELFF. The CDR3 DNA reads TGTGCCAGCAGTGCCCTAGCGGGCGAGAACACCGGGGAGCTGTTTTTT.

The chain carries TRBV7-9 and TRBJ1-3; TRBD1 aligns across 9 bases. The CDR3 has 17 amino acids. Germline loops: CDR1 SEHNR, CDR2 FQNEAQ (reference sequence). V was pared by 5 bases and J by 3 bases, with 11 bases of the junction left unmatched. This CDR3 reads CASSRRRTGEDGNTIYF. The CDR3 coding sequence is TGTGCCAGCAGCCGCCGGAGGACAGGGGAAGATGGAAACACCATATATTTT.

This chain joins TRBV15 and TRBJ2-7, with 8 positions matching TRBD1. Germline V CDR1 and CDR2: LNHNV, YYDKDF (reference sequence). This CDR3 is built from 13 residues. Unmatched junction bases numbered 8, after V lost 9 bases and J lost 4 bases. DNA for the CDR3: TGTGCCACAGCCGGGACAGGTCGATACGAGCAGTACTTC. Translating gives CATAGTGRYEQYF.

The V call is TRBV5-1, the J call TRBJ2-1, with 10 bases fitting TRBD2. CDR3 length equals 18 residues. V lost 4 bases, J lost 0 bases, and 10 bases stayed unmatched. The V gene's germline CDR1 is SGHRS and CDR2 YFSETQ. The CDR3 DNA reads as TGCGCCAGCAGCCCGGCTAGCGGGGGCACCAGCTCCTACAATGAGCAGTTCTTC. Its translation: CASSPASGGTSSYNEQFF.

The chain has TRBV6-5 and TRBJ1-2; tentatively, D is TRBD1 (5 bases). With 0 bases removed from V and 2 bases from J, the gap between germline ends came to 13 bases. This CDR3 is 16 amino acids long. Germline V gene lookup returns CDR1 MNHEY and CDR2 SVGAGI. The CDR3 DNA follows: TGTGCCAGCAGTTACTCGAGGAGGGGCAGAAACTATGGCTACACCTTC. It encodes CASSYSRRGRNYGYTF.